This T cell receptor (beta chain) emerged from a study of shared clonotypes between healthy human individuals. Regarding the study as a whole: Tissue TCR repertoires likely differ from these blood-only repertoires.

Points on this clone: Its target is not known. This specimen includes other DNA sequences encoding the same CDR3.

For every subset, genomic DNA was evenly distributed across several immunoSEQ plates. Profiling relied on immunoSEQ multiplex PCR, and the TCRdb table lists in-frame clones only, not all of them. Of roughly 1,500,000 clones in the sample, 95% to 99% are singletons; the top ten hold less than 0.55%. This receptor was taken from a young man in good health. The sequenced sample consisted of naive CD4+ T cells sorted from blood. Subset reported: CD45RA+ positively selected.

The CDR3 nucleotides read TGTGCCAGCAGTTACGGTCGGAACTCCTACGAGCAGTACTTC. It encodes CASSYGRNSYEQYF. The V call is TRBV6-6, the J call TRBJ2-7; D is undetermined. The V gene's germline CDR1 is MNHNY and CDR2 SVGAGI (reference sequence). V gave up 2 bases and J gave up 0 bases, with 8 bases separating them. The CDR3 loop spans 14 amino acids.